Ten or more counts support the clone carrying this T cell receptor (beta chain). These data belong to a study of tumor and adjacent non-tumor tissue in lung cancer. This CDR3 has 12 amino acids. Looked up from germline, CDR1 is DFQATT and CDR2 is SNEGSKA (reference sequence). The V end was cut by 1 base, the J end by 7 bases, with 10 bases between. TCRbeta libraries were built with three rounds of nested PCR, modified from ARM-PCR. TCRdb reprocessed the multiplex PCR reads with MiXCR, giving one entry per CDR3 protein. Among 130,000 or so distinct CDR3 sequences, about 66% were seen once, and the ten largest hold 9.5% to 15%. This sample's RNA came from whole unsorted tissue.

The V call is TRBV20-1, the J call TRBJ2-5; the D is unclear. The receptor was derived from a man aged 30 to 39 with non-small cell lung cancer. The sequenced sample was lung tumor tissue. CDR3 protein: CSARATASTQYF. The DNA for the CDR3 is TGCAGTGCTAGAGCCACCGCATCGACCCAGTACTTC.